This T cell receptor beta chain was captured by sequencing in a study of cytomegalovirus exposure and HLA in healthy donors. A multiplex PCR was run with 60 Vbeta primers and 13 Jbeta primers. Method: immunoSEQ multiplex PCR; TCRdb's copy keeps in-frame clones and lacks some. This sample yields about 140,000 clones, of which roughly four fifths are seen a single time; 3% to 3.5% belongs to the top ten. This CDR3 comprises 15 residues. Germline CDR1 reads SGHAT; CDR2 reads FQNNGV. V was cut by 0 bases and J by 4 bases, with 12 bases left in between. The donors were healthy bone marrow donors. The receptor was derived from a man aged 18 to 29 in good health and CMV-seropositive. The rearrangement links TRBV11-2 to TRBJ1-2, with D uncertain. The sequencing input was PBMCs. The CDR3 DNA reads TGTGCCAGCAGCTTAGACCCAGCGACCACCTATGGCTACACCTTC. Translation: CASSLDPATTYGYTF.